The source of this T cell receptor (beta chain) is a study of cytomegalovirus exposure and HLA in healthy donors. Healthy bone marrow donors made up the donor group. About this clone itself: Its antigen is still unknown.

General observations from the study: In a later analysis, around 18,000 TCR beta sequences were associated with HLA alleles at 0.05 false discovery rate. A few V segments could not be told apart, such as TRBV6-2 and TRBV6-3, and were left out. Per published reports, the classifier diagnosed cytomegalovirus status with high specificity and sensitivity.

The PCR contained 60 Vbeta and 13 Jbeta primers. Clones were read by immunoSEQ multiplex PCR, and TCRdb kept only the in-frame ones, dropping some. This sample has some 150,000 clones; approximately 90% occur once, and the top ten carry around 0.93%. After removal of 0 bases from V and 3 bases from J, the junction contained 5 bases not matched to a gene. The length of the CDR3 is 15 residues. CDR1 and CDR2 from the germline V gene are SGHNT and YYREEE (reference sequence). Sequencing was done on a sample of PBMCs. The chain combines TRBV5-4 with TRBJ1-2, with 7 bases aligning to TRBD1. The sequence was collected from a woman under 40 in good health and CMV-seronegative. The CDR3 DNA sequence: TGTGCCAGCAGCTTGGACCAGGGGGTCGACTATGGCTACACCTTC. Translating gives CASSLDQGVDYGYTF. Drawing the rest from reference TRBV5-4 and TRBJ1-2, the complete variable domain is ETGVTQSPTHLIKTRGQQVTLRCSSQSGHNTVSWYQQALGQGPQFIFQYYREEENGRGNFPPRFSGLQFPNYSSELNVNALELDDSALYLCASSLDQGVDYGYTFGSGTRLTVV.